These 29 T cell receptor beta chains originate from one sample sequenced in a study of OX40 agonist ivuxolimab in advanced cancers. Clones were sequenced by immunoSEQ multiplex PCR, and TCRdb holds only the in-frame ones, with some missing. The table includes almost 70,000 clones, about nine tenths detected once. Sequences were derived from CD4+ or CD8+ T cells sorted from blood, sampled in a trial of the OX40 agonist ivuxolimab. These receptor sequences come from an adult with an advanced solid tumor such as melanoma, head and neck, liver or kidney cancer.

The chain combines TRBV2 with TRBJ1-3, with TRBD1 as a possible D gene (5 bases). The ends were cut back, 10 bases at V and 0 bases at J, with 13 bases in the middle. The CDR3 totals 14 residues. Germline values: CDR1 SNHLY, CDR2 FYNNEI. CDR3 residues: CANSTEPSGNTIYF. Written as DNA, the CDR3 is TGTGCCAACTCGACAGAACCCTCTGGAAACACCATATATTTT.

The chain is built from TRBV30 and TRBJ1-1, with D possibly TRBD1 on 5 matching bases. CDR3 length equals 14 residues. Looked up from germline, CDR1 is GTSNPN and CDR2 is SVGIG (reference sequence). The V and J ends lost 0 bases and 11 bases respectively, with 19 bases between them. The CDR3 here is CAWSVRGSGTKAFF. The CDR3 region has the DNA TGTGCCTGGAGTGTAAGGGGTTCAGGGACGAAGGCTTTCTTT.

V usage is TRBV7-2 and J usage is TRBJ1-2; tentative D call: TRBD1 (6 bases). In germline, CDR1 is SGHTA, CDR2 FQGNSA. Trimming took 5 bases from V and 2 from J, leaving 12 bases between them. The CDR3 extends over 14 amino acids. The CDR3 DNA follows: TGTGCCAGCAGCATCCAGGGGACCAACTATGGCTACACCTTC. Translation: CASSIQGTNYGYTF.

The V and J genes are TRBV25-1 and TRBJ2-2; maybe TRBD2 (5 bases). There are 12 residues in the CDR3. The germline V and J ends were trimmed by 6 bases and 5 bases, with 7 bases remaining between them. Looked up from germline, CDR1 is MGHDK and CDR2 is SYGVNS. The DNA for the CDR3 is TGTGCCAGCAGCCCGGGGACCGGGGAGCTGTTTTTT. Encoded protein: CASSPGTGELFF.

The chain carries TRBV11-1 and TRBJ2-5; 10 bases are a match to TRBD2. CDR1 SGHAT and CDR2 FQDESV come from the germline V gene (reference sequence). The length of the CDR3 is 16 residues. Trimming cost V 1 base and J 5 bases; bases outside gene matches: 7. The CDR3 DNA sequence: TGTGCCAGCAGCTTAGGCTCTAGCGGGAGTTCCGAGACCCAGTACTTC. It yields the protein CASSLGSSGSSETQYF.

The chain has TRBV4-3 and TRBJ2-3; D might be TRBD2 (6 bases). The CDR3 covers 15 residues. With 2 bases removed from V and 3 bases from J, the gap between germline ends came to 12 bases. In germline, CDR1 is LGHNA, CDR2 YSLEER. The CDR3 DNA reads as TGCGCCAGCAGCCAACGGGTAGCGGAAACAGATACGCAGTATTTT. It encodes CASSQRVAETDTQYF.

The chain employs TRBV7-2 and TRBJ2-7; D possibly uses TRBD1 or TRBD2 (6 bases each). Trimming took 2 bases from V and 0 from J, leaving 8 bases between them. This CDR3 has 14 amino acids. Germline loops: CDR1 SGHTA, CDR2 FQGNSA. The CDR3 sequence is CASSLRGDSYEQYF. CDR3 DNA sequence: TGTGCCAGCAGCTTAAGGGGGGACTCCTACGAGCAGTACTTC.

This chain links TRBV4-1 with TRBJ2-7; TRBD2 aligns across 12 bases. CDR3 size: 17 residues. Germline V lookup: CDR1 MGHRA, CDR2 YSYEKL. V was clipped by 2 bases and J by 0 bases; unmatched bases: 5. CDR3 nucleotide sequence: TGCGCCAGCAGCCAAAGGCTAGCGGGAGGGCTCTCCTACGAGCAGTACTTC. Protein sequence: CASSQRLAGGLSYEQYF.

The genes are TRBV19 and TRBJ2-1; 9 positions match TRBD2. The CDR3 contains 14 residues. V gave up 4 bases and J gave up 4 bases; unmatched junction bases: 2. The germline CDR1 and CDR2 sequences are LNHDA and SQIVND (reference sequence). Here the CDR3 DNA reads TGTGCCAGTAGTAGCGGGAGGGGGTACAATGAGCAGTTCTTC. Amino acid sequence: CASSSGRGYNEQFF.

In DNA form, the CDR3 reads TGTGCCAGCAGTCCTCGAGGGGTGGCTGAAGCTTTCTTT. Translation gives CASSPRGVAEAFF. The gene calls are TRBV6-1 and TRBJ1-1, with D possibly matching TRBD1 (5 bases). Germline V lookup: CDR1 MNHNS, CDR2 SASEGT. The V end lost 5 bases, the J end lost 6 bases, and 13 bases lay between the germline ends. This CDR3 region has 13 residues.

The chain links TRBV5-1 to TRBJ1-1; the D is unclear. Germline-derived CDR1 and CDR2 are SGHRS and YFSETQ. V dropped 2 bases and J dropped 8 bases, with 16 bases sitting between them. The CDR3 totals 14 residues. The CDR3 DNA is TGCGCCAGCAGCTTCGGCAACCCAATGAGGGAAGCTTTCTTT. Amino acids: CASSFGNPMREAFF. The full variable domain, its missing parts supplied by reference TRBV5-1 and TRBJ1-1, is KAGVTQTPRYLIKTRGQQVTLSCSPISGHRSVSWYQQTPGQGLQFLFEYFSETQRNKGNFPGRFSGRQFSNSRSEMNVSTLELGDSALYLCASSFGNPMREAFFGQGTRLTVV.

V and J are TRBV19 and TRBJ2-1, with 9 bases identical to TRBD1. V trimming: 6 bases; J trimming: 2 bases; junction bases outside the gene matches: 5. This CDR3 comprises 15 residues. The germline V gene encodes CDR1 LNHDA and CDR2 SQIVND (reference sequence). The CDR3, as DNA: TGTGCCAGTAGCGTACAGGGGGCAGCCTACAATGAGCAGTTCTTC. Protein: CASSVQGAAYNEQFF.

In this sample, this clone turned up once. The chain combines TRBV7-3 with TRBJ2-1, with 7 positions matching TRBD2. The CDR3 has 13 amino acids. J was trimmed by 9 bases and V by 3 bases; bases with no gene match: 5. Germline CDR1 and CDR2: SGHTA and FQGTGA. CDR3 sequence reads: CASSLSSGSEQFF. CDR3 DNA sequence: TGTGCCAGCAGCTTGTCTAGCGGTAGTGAGCAGTTCTTC.

The chain carries TRBV20-1 and TRBJ1-4; no clear D gene. CDR3 length: 11 amino acids. V was pared by 8 bases and J by 10 bases, with 14 bases between. Germline CDR1 and CDR2: DFQATT and SNEGSKA (reference sequence). CDR3: CSSPGLGKLFF. The DNA of the CDR3 is TGCAGTTCCCCTGGACTAGGAAAACTGTTTTTT.

The V gene is TRBV9, the J gene TRBJ2-7, with D perhaps assigned TRBD1 or TRBD2 (5 bases each). V was cut by 2 bases and J by 8 bases, with 20 bases left in between. Germline V CDR1 and CDR2: SGDLS, YYNGEE. The length of the CDR3 is 15 residues. The DNA of the CDR3 is TGTGCCAGCAGCGTGAGTTCGGGGCCCCAGGGAAAGCAGTACTTC. The encoded protein is CASSVSSGPQGKQYF.

This clone has just a few counts. The chain joins TRBV6-5 to TRBJ1-1, with a weak D call TRBD1 (6 bases). Looked up from germline, CDR1 is MNHEY and CDR2 is SVGAGI. V lost 2 bases and J lost 1, with 14 bases in between. The CDR3 contains 16 residues. In DNA, the CDR3 is TGTGCCAGCAGTTACAACCAGGGGAGGGGGAACACTGAAGCTTTCTTT. It yields the protein CASSYNQGRGNTEAFF.

The genes are TRBV2 and TRBJ1-5; a weak D match, TRBD1 (5 bases). The germline V and J ends were trimmed by 5 bases and 5 bases, with 10 bases remaining between them. This CDR3 contains 13 residues. In germline, CDR1 is SNHLY, CDR2 FYNNEI. In nucleotides, the CDR3 is TGTGCCAGCAGTCAGGGTAGGGATCAGCCCCAGCATTTT. Translating it yields CASSQGRDQPQHF. Supplemented by reference TRBV2 and TRBJ1-5, the full variable domain reads EPEVTQTPSHQVTQMGQEVILRCVPISNHLYFYWYRQILGQKVEFLVSFYNNEISEKSEIFDDQFSVERPDGSNFTLKIRSTKLEDSAMYFCASSQGRDQPQHFGDGTRLSIL.

V gene TRBV9 combines with J gene TRBJ2-7; the match to TRBD1 covers 12 bases. The J segment lost 7 bases and the V segment lost 0 bases, leaving 5 bases of the junction unmatched. The CDR3 sequence is 15 residues long. Per the germline V gene, CDR1 is SGDLS and CDR2 is YYNGEE. The CDR3: CASSVGGQGAREQYF. CDR3 nucleotides: TGTGCCAGCAGCGTAGGGGGACAGGGGGCGAGAGAGCAGTACTTC.

This clone was detected only a few times. The J gene is TRBJ2-3, the V gene TRBV11-1; 7 bases match TRBD2. V shed 5 bases and J 1 base; nucleotides not matched to a gene: 12. Germline CDR1 and CDR2: SGHAT and FQDESV (reference sequence). The CDR3 is 17 residues long. CDR3 residues: CASSASSWEGGTDTQYF. In nucleotides, the CDR3 is TGTGCCAGCAGCGCCAGCTCGTGGGAGGGCGGCACAGATACGCAGTATTTT.

The rearrangement links TRBV7-8 to TRBJ2-5, with 8 nucleotides matching TRBD1. Per germline, CDR1 SGHVS and CDR2 FQNEAQ. V gave up 5 bases and J gave up 5 bases; unmatched junction bases: 4. This CDR3 contains 13 residues. The CDR3 coding sequence is TGTGCCAGCAGCCCTACAGGGGGGGAGACCCAGTACTTC. Translation: CASSPTGGETQYF. Combining the CDR3 with reference TRBV7-8 and TRBJ2-5 gives the whole variable domain GAGVSQSPRYKVAKRGQDVALRCDPISGHVSLFWYQQALGQGPEFLTYFQNEAQLDKSGLPSDRFFAERPEGSVSTLKIQRTQQEDSAVYLCASSPTGGETQYFGPGTRLLVL.

This chain uses TRBV7-3 with TRBJ2-3; 8 positions agree with TRBD2. This CDR3 has 15 amino acids. Germline V lookup: CDR1 SGHTA, CDR2 FQGTGA. Losses at the gene ends were 3 bases for V and 2 bases for J; bases not matched to a gene: 4. The CDR3 loop reads CASSFSSGPTDTQYF. The CDR3 DNA reads TGTGCCAGCAGCTTCTCTAGCGGGCCCACAGATACGCAGTATTTT.

V is TRBV5-4 and J is TRBJ2-7, with 7 bases lining up with TRBD2. The CDR3 has 15 amino acids. The V and J ends lost 2 bases and 7 bases, in that order; junction bases with no gene match: 12. Germline V gene data show CDR1 as SGHNT and CDR2 as YYREEE (reference sequence). The CDR3 here is CASSFSGRARGEQYF. CDR3 bases: TGTGCCAGCAGCTTTTCTGGGAGGGCCCGAGGAGAGCAGTACTTC.

The chain recombines TRBV10-3 with TRBJ2-7; TRBD2 matches at 8 bases. Germline CDR1 ENHRY, CDR2 SYGVKD. J gave up 3 bases and V 3 bases, and 7 bases lay outside the gene matches. The CDR3 covers 15 residues. This CDR3 reads CAISDPSGRVYEQYF. The CDR3 nucleotides are TGTGCCATCAGTGATCCCAGCGGGAGAGTCTACGAGCAGTACTTC.

This sequence joins TRBV6-1 and TRBJ1-2; D is perhaps TRBD1 (5 bases). There are 14 residues in the CDR3. Trimming left V 7 bases short and J 7 bases short, with 19 bases between. CDR1 is MNHNS and CDR2 is SASEGT in the germline V gene. CDR3 DNA: TGTGCCAGCACCAGGGCGCAAGGATCCGTTGGCTACACCTTC. This codes for CASTRAQGSVGYTF.

The gene calls are TRBV19 and TRBJ1-3; D is unresolved. The V end lost 3 bases, the J end lost 2 bases, and 8 bases lay between the germline ends. Germline V gene sequence: CDR1 LNHDA, CDR2 SQIVND (reference sequence). The CDR3 is made up of 14 amino acids. CDR3 nucleotide sequence: TGTGCCAGTAGTATCCTCCCGCCTGGAAACACCATATATTTT. This gives the protein CASSILPPGNTIYF.

The genes are TRBV11-2 and TRBJ2-7, with 9 bases aligning to TRBD1. After removal of 6 bases from V and 0 bases from J, the junction contained 6 bases not matched to a gene. CDR1 and CDR2 from the germline V gene are SGHAT and FQNNGV. This CDR3 has 15 amino acids. The CDR3 reads CASSEGTGSSYEQYF. CDR3 DNA sequence: TGTGCCAGCAGTGAGGGGACAGGGAGCTCCTACGAGCAGTACTTC.

The chain couples TRBV5-4 to TRBJ2-1; 10 bases align to TRBD2. Losses at the gene ends were 4 bases for V and 0 bases for J; bases not matched to a gene: 10. The CDR3 covers 18 residues. Per germline, CDR1 SGHNT and CDR2 YYREEE (reference sequence). This chain's CDR3 is CASSLGTSALSSYNEQFF. The CDR3, as DNA: TGTGCCAGCAGCCTCGGGACTAGCGCCTTGAGCTCCTACAATGAGCAGTTCTTC.

The genes are TRBV23-1 and TRBJ1-2, with TRBD1 matching 8 bases. TRBV23-1 is treated as an ORF (open reading frame) with a function not yet certain. V gave up 10 bases and J gave up 10 bases; unmatched junction bases: 26. The length of the CDR3 is 17 residues. The chain's CDR3 is CATVTCGQGFVEHVYTF. In DNA, the CDR3 is TGCGCCACCGTAACTTGTGGACAGGGCTTCGTGGAGCATGTCTACACCTTC.

This chain joins TRBV30 and TRBJ2-1; TRBD1 agrees at 9 bases. The CDR3 length is 13 residues. The germline V gene encodes CDR1 GTSNPN and CDR2 SVGIG (reference sequence). The J segment lost 8 bases and the V segment lost 7 bases, leaving 9 bases of the junction unmatched. The CDR3 loop reads CASLRDREYEQFF. The CDR3 DNA is TGTGCCTCCCTAAGGGACAGGGAATATGAGCAGTTCTTC.